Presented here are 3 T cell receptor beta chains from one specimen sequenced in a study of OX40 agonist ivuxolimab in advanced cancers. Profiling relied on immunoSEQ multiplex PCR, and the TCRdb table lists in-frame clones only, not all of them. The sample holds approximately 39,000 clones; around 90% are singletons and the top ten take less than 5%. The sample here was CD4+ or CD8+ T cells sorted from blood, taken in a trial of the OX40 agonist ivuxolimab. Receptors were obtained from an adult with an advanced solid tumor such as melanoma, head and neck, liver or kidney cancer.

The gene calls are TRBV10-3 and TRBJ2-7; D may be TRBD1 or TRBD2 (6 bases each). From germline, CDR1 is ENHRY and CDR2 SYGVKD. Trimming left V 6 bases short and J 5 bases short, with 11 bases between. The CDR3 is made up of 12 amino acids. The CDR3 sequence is CAIREGGHEQYF. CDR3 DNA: TGTGCCATCAGGGAGGGGGGCCACGAGCAGTACTTC.

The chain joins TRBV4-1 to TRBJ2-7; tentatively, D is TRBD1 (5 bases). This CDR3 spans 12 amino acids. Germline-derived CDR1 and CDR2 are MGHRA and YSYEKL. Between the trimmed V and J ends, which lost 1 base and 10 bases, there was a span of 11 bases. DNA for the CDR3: TGCGCCAGCAGCCAAGTTGACAGCGAACAGTACTTC. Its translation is CASSQVDSEQYF.

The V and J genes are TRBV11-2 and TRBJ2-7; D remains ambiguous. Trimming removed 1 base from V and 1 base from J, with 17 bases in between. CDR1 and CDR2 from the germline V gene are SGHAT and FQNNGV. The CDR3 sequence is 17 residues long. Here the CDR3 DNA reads TGTGCCAGCAGCTTAGGAGCGTGGTATAAGAATTCCTACGAGCAGTACTTC. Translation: CASSLGAWYKNSYEQYF.